This T cell receptor (beta chain) was obtained from a study of a mutant IDH1 vaccine in newly diagnosed glioma. About the research overall: Across weeks 1, 3, 5, 7, 11, 15, 19 and 23, patients received a vaccination each time, eight in all. Sex distribution of treated patients was roughly 62% male and roughly 38% female; mean age was around 42 years. Patients' prior therapy spanned radiotherapy, temozolomide, or both; most underwent both.

Time point reported: week 11, during vaccination. Topical imiquimod accompanied each vaccine dose, which consisted of 300 ug of mutant IDH1 20-mer peptide. The CDR3 is 16 residues long. The V end lost 2 bases, the J end lost 4 bases, and 17 bases lay between the germline ends. CDR1 is MNHEY, CDR2 SVGAGI, per germline. General observations from the study: It seemed that pseudoprogression was not linked to changes in the top peripheral T cell clonotypes.

The data were produced by immunoSEQ multiplex PCR, yet TCRdb's version contains in-frame clones alone and is incomplete. This table holds about 52,000 clones, about 91% found once. Concerning this clone: Its specificity is unknown.

This sequence joins TRBV6-5 and TRBJ2-5; weak D call: TRBD1 (6 bases). The input for sequencing was PBMCs, taken from a glioma patient whose treatment included an IDH1 peptide vaccine. The clonotype originates from a man aged 50 or older with glioma. CDR3 amino acids: CASSYKGYREVETQYF. CDR3 coding DNA: TGTGCCAGCAGTTACAAAGGGTACAGGGAAGTAGAGACCCAGTACTTC.